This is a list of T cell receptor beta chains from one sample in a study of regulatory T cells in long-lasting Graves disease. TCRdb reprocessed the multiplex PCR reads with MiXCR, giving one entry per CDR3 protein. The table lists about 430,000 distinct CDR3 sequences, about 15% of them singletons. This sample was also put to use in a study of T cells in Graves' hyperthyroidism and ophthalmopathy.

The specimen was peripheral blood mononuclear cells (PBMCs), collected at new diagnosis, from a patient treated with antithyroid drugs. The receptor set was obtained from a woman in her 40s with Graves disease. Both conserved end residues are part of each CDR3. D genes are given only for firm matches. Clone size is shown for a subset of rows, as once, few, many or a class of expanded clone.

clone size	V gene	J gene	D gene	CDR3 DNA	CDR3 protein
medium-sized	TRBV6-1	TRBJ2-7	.	TGTGCCAGCCACGACGAGACGGGGCCCCTGGACATCTCCTACGAGCAGTACTTC	CASHDETGPLDISYEQYF
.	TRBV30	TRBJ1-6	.	TGTGCCTGGAGTTCTCTGGGGGCTAATTCACCCCTCCACTTT	CAWSSLGANSPLHF
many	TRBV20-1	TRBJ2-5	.	TGCAGTGCAAACGACAGACAAGAGACCCAGTACTTC	CSANDRQETQYF
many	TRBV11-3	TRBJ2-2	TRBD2	TGTGCCAGCAGCCCGGCTAGCGGTAACACCGGGGAGCTGTTTTTT	CASSPASGNTGELFF
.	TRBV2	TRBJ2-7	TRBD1	TGTGCCAGCACCCCCTCCGGGACAGGGTACGAGCAGTACTTC	CASTPSGTGYEQYF
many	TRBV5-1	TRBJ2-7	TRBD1	TGCGCCAGCAGCTTTTCCCGGGACAGCTCCTACGAGCAGTACTTC	CASSFSRDSSYEQYF
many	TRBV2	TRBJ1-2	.	TGTGCCAGCAGTGAAGGTCAAACTAACTATGGCTACACCTTC	CASSEGQTNYGYTF
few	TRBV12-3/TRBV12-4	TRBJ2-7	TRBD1	TGTGCCAGCAAACTAGGGGGCCTCTCCTACGAGCAGTACTTC	CASKLGGLSYEQYF
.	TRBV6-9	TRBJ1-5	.	TGTGCCAGCAGTTACGTGCTTCGGGGAGATCAGCCCCAGCATTTT	CASSYVLRGDQPQHF
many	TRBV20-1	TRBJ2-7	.	TGCAGTGCTAGTCCGCCGGGACGGATGTCCTACGAGCAGTACTTC	CSASPPGRMSYEQYF
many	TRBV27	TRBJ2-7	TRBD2	TGTGCCAGCACCCCCCGGGGCGGGAGCCTCTACGAGCAGTACTTC	CASTPRGGSLYEQYF
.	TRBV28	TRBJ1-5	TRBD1	TGTGCCAGCCGACAGGGGAATAGCAATCAGCCCCAGCATTTT	CASRQGNSNQPQHF
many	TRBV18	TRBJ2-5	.	TGTGCCAGCTCAGGGTCGTATTCAGAGACCCAGTACTTC	CASSGSYSETQYF
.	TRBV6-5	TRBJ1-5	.	TGTGCCAGCAGTTACAGGGTCGATAGCAATCAGCCCCAGCATTTT	CASSYRVDSNQPQHF
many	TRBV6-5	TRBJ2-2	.	TGTGCCAGCAGTTTGCCATTAGTTGGGTACACCGGGGAGCTGTTTTTT	CASSLPLVGYTGELFF
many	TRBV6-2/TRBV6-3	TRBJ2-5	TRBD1	TGTGCCAGCAGTTACAGTCGGACAGGGGTGTCTGAGACCCAGTACTTC	CASSYSRTGVSETQYF
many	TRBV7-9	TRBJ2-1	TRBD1	TGTGCCAGCAGCTTAGACAGGGGGCCTCATGAGCAGTTCTTC	CASSLDRGPHEQFF
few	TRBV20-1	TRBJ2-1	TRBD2	TGCAGTGCTTTACTTAGCGGGAGGCCCTACAATGAGCAGTTCTTC	CSALLSGRPYNEQFF
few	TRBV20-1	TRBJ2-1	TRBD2	TGCAGTGCTATCCGAGGAGCGGGAGGCCCCTCTTGGAACAATGAGCAGTTCTTC	CSAIRGAGGPSWNNEQFF
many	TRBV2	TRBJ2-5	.	TGTGCCAGCAGTGAAACGGGGCGTTTGGAGGAGACCCAGTACTTC	CASSETGRLEETQYF
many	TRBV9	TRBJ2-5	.	TGTGCCAGCAGTCTGGGGAGTTCTAGGGCAGAGACCCAGTACTTC	CASSLGSSRAETQYF
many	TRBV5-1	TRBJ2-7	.	TGCGCCAGCAGCACCGGACAGGGTAGCGGGTTGCGCTCCTACGAGCAGTACTTC	CASSTGQGSGLRSYEQYF
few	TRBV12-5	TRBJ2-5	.	TGTGCTAGTGGTTTGGTCAGGGACGAGACCCAGTACTTC	CASGLVRDETQYF
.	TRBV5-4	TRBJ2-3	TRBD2	TGTGCCAGCAGCTCCCCCGGACCAACAGGACTAGCGGGAGGAGGGTACACAGATACGCAGTATTTT	CASSSPGPTGLAGGGYTDTQYF
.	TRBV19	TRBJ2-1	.	TGTGCCAGTAGTATAAGGGAGATGCCCTACAATGAGCAGTTCTTC	CASSIREMPYNEQFF
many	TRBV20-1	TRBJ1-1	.	TGCAGTGCTAGTATCAGGGGCGACACTGAAGCTTTCTTT	CSASIRGDTEAFF
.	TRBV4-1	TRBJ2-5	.	TGCGCCAGCAGCCTCCACGGGGGTGGGCAAGAGACCCAGTACTTC	CASSLHGGGQETQYF
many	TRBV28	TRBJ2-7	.	TGTGCCAGCAGTCTCCGCCGGAGGCGCTCTTACGAGCAGTACTTC	CASSLRRRRSYEQYF
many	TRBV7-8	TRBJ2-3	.	TGTGCCAGCAGCTTTACAGGGGGGTATTTCGTGGCGGGAGGGACAGATACGCAGTATTTT	CASSFTGGYFVAGGTDTQYF
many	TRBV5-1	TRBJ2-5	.	TGCGCCAGCAGCTTTTCTTCAGGTTCGGAGACCCAGTACTTC	CASSFSSGSETQYF
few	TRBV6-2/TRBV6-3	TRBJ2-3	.	TGTGCCAGCAGTGAAGCCCTAAGGGGCCGGGGATCTAGCACAGATACGCAGTATTTT	CASSEALRGRGSSTDTQYF
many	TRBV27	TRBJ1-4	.	TGTGCCAGCAGTTTTTTGGGAGATGAAAAACTGTTTTTT	CASSFLGDEKLFF
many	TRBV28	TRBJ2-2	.	TGTGCCAGCAGTGGCAGGGGGAACACCGGGGAGCTGTTTTTT	CASSGRGNTGELFF
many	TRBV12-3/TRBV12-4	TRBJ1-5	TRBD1	TGTGCCAGCAGTTTCGTGGACAGGAGCAATCAGCCCCAGCATTTT	CASSFVDRSNQPQHF
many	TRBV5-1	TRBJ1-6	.	TGCGCCAGCAGCCCGGAAGGGGGAGGTAATTCACCCCTCCACTTT	CASSPEGGGNSPLHF
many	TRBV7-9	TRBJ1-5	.	TGTGCCAGCAGCTTAGTGGGCGGGCCCCAGCATTTT	CASSLVGGPQHF
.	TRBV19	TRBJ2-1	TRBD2	TGTGCCAGTAGTAGACTGACTAGCGGAGCCTACAATGAGCAGTTCTTC	CASSRLTSGAYNEQFF
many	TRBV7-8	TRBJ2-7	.	TGTGCCACCTCCGTGGGGGGGCAGGGTTACGAGCAGTACTTC	CATSVGGQGYEQYF
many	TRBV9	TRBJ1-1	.	TGTGCCAGCAGCGTAAATCAGGTCACTGAAGCTTTCTTT	CASSVNQVTEAFF
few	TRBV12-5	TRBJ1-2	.	TGTGCTAGTGGATCTAATACAGCAAACTATGGCTACACCTTC	CASGSNTANYGYTF
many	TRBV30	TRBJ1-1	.	TGTGCCTGGAGGCCCCGGGACATTAAAGCTTTCTTT	CAWRPRDIKAFF